One sample yielded the 22 T cell receptor beta chains listed below, sequenced in a study of T cell responses to AZD1222 COVID-19 vaccine. Assay used: immunoSEQ multiplex PCR; TCRdb lists only in-frame clones, some missing. The table has about 120,000 clones, about 90% seen once. The input for sequencing was peripheral blood, taken 28 days after the second AZD1222 dose. Every receptor here comes from an adult who received the AZD1222 COVID-19 vaccine.

This CDR3 is CASSMVLWDTIYF. CDR3 coding DNA: TGTGCCAGTAGTATGGTCCTGTGGGACACCATATATTTT. The V call is TRBV19, the J call TRBJ1-3; no reliable D call. CDR3 length equals 13 residues. V was shortened by 3 bases and J by 8 bases, with 11 bases between the two germline ends. CDR1 is LNHDA, CDR2 SQIVND, per germline (reference sequence).

The chain is built from TRBV25-1 and TRBJ1-5, with D tentatively TRBD1 (6 bases). The germline V and J ends were trimmed by 4 bases and 4 bases, with 11 bases remaining between them. This CDR3 is 14 amino acids long. Germline-derived CDR1 and CDR2 are MGHDK and SYGVNS. CDR3 in amino acids: CASSGTQGNQPQHF. The CDR3 DNA reads TGTGCCAGCAGTGGGACACAGGGAAATCAGCCCCAGCATTTT.

The chain employs TRBV4-1 and TRBJ2-7, with 9 bases fitting TRBD2. The CDR3 runs to 15 residues. The ends lost 4 bases at V and 1 base at J; junction bases unmatched: 5. Germline assignment: CDR1 MGHRA and CDR2 YSYEKL. CDR3 sequence (DNA): TGCGCCAGCAGCCGAGTAGCGGGAGAATCCTACGAGCAGTACTTC. This gives the protein CASSRVAGESYEQYF.

The V and J genes are TRBV27 and TRBJ2-1; 7 bases line up with TRBD2. The CDR3 is 15 residues long. V lost 3 bases and J lost 9; bases outside the gene matches: 11. In germline, CDR1 is MNHEY, CDR2 SMNVEV (reference sequence). The CDR3 DNA follows: TGTGCCAGCAGTTTGTCCGGGGGAGGGCCGATTGAGCAGTTCTTC. Amino acids: CASSLSGGGPIEQFF.

The genes are TRBV20-1 and TRBJ1-2; D is uncertain. The CDR3 consists of 11 residues. Trimming removed 3 bases at V and 5 bases at J, with 7 bases between. Germline CDR1 and CDR2: DFQATT and SNEGSKA (reference sequence). This chain's CDR3 is CSARWGYGYTF. The CDR3 DNA is TGCAGTGCTAGGTGGGGTTATGGCTACACCTTC.

This chain connects TRBV10-3 to TRBJ1-1; unclear D gene. Germline-derived CDR1 and CDR2 are ENHRY and SYGVKD. Between the trimmed V and J ends, which lost 10 bases and 5 bases, there was a span of 20 bases. The CDR3 sequence is 14 residues long. CDR3 region: CATQPAGPRTEAFF. The CDR3 bases are TGTGCCACCCAACCCGCAGGACCGCGGACTGAAGCTTTCTTT.

The chain is built from TRBV5-6 and TRBJ2-3; perhaps D is TRBD1 or TRBD2 (5 bases each). V was pared by 0 bases and J by 7 bases, with 6 bases between. From germline, CDR1 is SGHDT and CDR2 YYEEEE. The CDR3 consists of 12 residues. As DNA, the CDR3 is TGTGCCAGCAGCTTGGCGGGACATACGCAGTATTTT. Translating it yields CASSLAGHTQYF.

This clone has a single count. The chain is built from TRBV9 and TRBJ2-1; D perhaps matches TRBD2 (5 bases). Trimming left V 0 bases short and J 0 bases short, with 10 bases between. The CDR3 extends over 16 amino acids. Germline values: CDR1 SGDLS, CDR2 YYNGEE. CDR3 nucleotide sequence: TGTGCCAGCAGCGTAGAAGGGAGTAGCTCCTACAATGAGCAGTTCTTC. It yields the protein CASSVEGSSSYNEQFF. Complete variable domain (other parts from reference TRBV9 and TRBJ2-1): DSGVTQTPKHLITATGQRVTLRCSPRSGDLSVYWYQQSLDQGLQFLIQYYNGEERAKGNILERFSAQQFPDLHSELNLSSLELGDSALYFCASSVEGSSSYNEQFFGPGTRLTVL.

The V and J genes are TRBV7-3 and TRBJ1-6; D is undetermined. CDR3 length: 13 amino acids. Germline CDR1 and CDR2: SGHTA and FQGTGA. Trimming stripped 0 bases from V and 9 bases from J, with 6 bases between. CDR3 sequence (DNA): TGTGCCAGCAGCTTAACAAGAAGTTCACCCCTCCACTTT. Its translation is CASSLTRSSPLHF.

The rearrangement links TRBV2 to TRBJ2-3; 9 bases map to TRBD2. The CDR3 has 15 residues. J was trimmed by 3 bases and V by 7 bases; bases with no gene match: 8. Germline lookup yields CDR1 SNHLY and CDR2 FYNNEI. This CDR3 is CASNLLAGMTDTQYF. The CDR3 region has the DNA TGTGCCAGCAACTTACTAGCGGGTATGACAGATACGCAGTATTTT.

V gene TRBV29-1 combines with J gene TRBJ2-1; perhaps TRBD2 as D (6 bases). The CDR3 extends over 14 amino acids. The V and J ends lost 1 base and 8 bases respectively, with 15 bases between them. Germline-derived CDR1 and CDR2 are SQVTM and ANQGSEA. The CDR3 DNA reads TGCAGCGTTGAAGGGGGGGAAGATTGGGATGAGCAGTTCTTC. Its translation: CSVEGGEDWDEQFF.

V and J are TRBV2 and TRBJ2-1, with D possibly being TRBD1 (5 bases). This CDR3 has 15 amino acids. Germline V gives CDR1 SNHLY, CDR2 FYNNEI. V lost 6 bases and J 2 bases, leaving 14 bases between the germline ends. This CDR3 reads CASRGTVGAYNEQFF. The CDR3, as DNA: TGTGCCAGCAGGGGTACTGTAGGGGCCTACAATGAGCAGTTCTTC.

J is TRBJ2-2 and V is TRBV4-2; D is ambiguous. The CDR3 consists of 16 residues. Trimming took off 0 bases at V and 5 bases at J, with 13 bases between the two ends. CDR1 LGHNA and CDR2 YNFKEQ come from the germline V gene. This CDR3 reads CASSQDIKQSTGELFF. The CDR3 nucleotides are TGTGCCAGCAGCCAAGATATTAAACAGTCAACCGGGGAGCTGTTTTTT.

CDR3: CASSPPSQTSYEQYF. The CDR3 nucleotides are TGTGCCAGCTCACCACCGTCGCAGACCTCCTACGAGCAGTACTTC. This rearrangement joins TRBV18 to TRBJ2-7; D gene unclear. Germline CDR1 KGHSH, CDR2 LQKENI. Trimming pared 0 bases from V and 0 bases from J, leaving 9 bases between. The CDR3 runs 15 residues.

V gene TRBV9 combines with J gene TRBJ2-3, with TRBD2 matching 7 bases. Trimming at V came to 1 base and at J to 2 bases, leaving 1 base not matched to a gene. The CDR3 contains 14 residues. The germline CDR1 and CDR2 sequences are SGDLS and YYNGEE. This CDR3 reads CASSVSGTTDTQYF. CDR3 sequence (DNA): TGTGCCAGCAGCGTAAGCGGGACCACAGATACGCAGTATTTT.

This chain joins TRBV9 and TRBJ1-5; TRBD1 might be the D (5 bases). The CDR3 length is 16 residues. Trimming removed 2 bases from V and 3 bases from J, with 15 bases in between. Germline values: CDR1 SGDLS, CDR2 YYNGEE. The CDR3 protein is CASSVYRPRANQPQHF. The CDR3 DNA sequence: TGTGCCAGCAGCGTTTACAGACCCAGGGCCAATCAGCCCCAGCATTTT. The full variable domain, rest sourced from reference TRBV9 and TRBJ1-5, is DSGVTQTPKHLITATGQRVTLRCSPRSGDLSVYWYQQSLDQGLQFLIQYYNGEERAKGNILERFSAQQFPDLHSELNLSSLELGDSALYFCASSVYRPRANQPQHFGDGTRLSIL.

This chain links TRBV13 with TRBJ2-7; TRBD2 matches at 7 bases. Germline loops: CDR1 PRHDT, CDR2 FYEKMQ (reference sequence). CDR3 length: 15 residues. V lost 2 bases to trimming and J lost 3 bases; unmatched junction nucleotides: 7. The CDR3 bases are TGTGCCAGCAGCTTACGGCGGGAGCCCAACTACGAGCAGTACTTC. It yields the protein CASSLRREPNYEQYF.

The V gene is TRBV5-1, the J gene TRBJ1-4; 11 bases are shared with TRBD1. The CDR3 extends over 15 amino acids. The V gene end was trimmed by 4 bases and the J gene end by 4 bases; junction bases not matched to a gene: 3. Per the germline V gene, CDR1 is SGHRS and CDR2 is YFSETQ. CDR3 sequence (DNA): TGCGCCAGCAGCCCGGGGACAGGGGGTAATGAAAAACTGTTTTTT. It yields the protein CASSPGTGGNEKLFF.

This chain uses TRBV12-3 or TRBV12-4 with TRBJ2-7; the D is unclear. This CDR3 region has 13 residues. V lost 0 bases, J lost 4 bases, and 7 bases lay in between. Here the CDR3 reads CASSLAPVYEQYF. In DNA, the CDR3 is TGTGCCAGCAGTTTAGCCCCGGTTTACGAGCAGTACTTC.

About this clone itself: Because the CDR3 is missing its conserved closing phenylalanine or tryptophan, this is likely a read error. No DNA is shown, since the ends of the CDR3 on it are uncertain; the CDR3 is the one TCRdb lists. The J gene is TRBJ2-7, the V gene TRBV28; the tabulated D call, TRBD1, remains unverified against the DNA. The CDR3 is 11 amino acids long, termini counted. The germline CDR1 and CDR2 sequences are MDHEN and SYDVKM. The CDR3 loop is CASSSSGTLFL.

This clone turned up a few times. The chain recombines TRBV6-5 with TRBJ1-2, with a possible D match to TRBD1 (5 bases). Per the germline V gene, CDR1 is MNHEY and CDR2 is SVGAGI. CDR3 length: 16 amino acids. V lost 0 bases and J 0 bases, leaving 11 bases between the germline ends. Written as DNA, the CDR3 is TGTGCCAGCAGTTACTCATCAGGGATGGCTAACTATGGCTACACCTTC. It specifies CASSYSSGMANYGYTF.

This chain links TRBV28 with TRBJ2-5, with D possibly being TRBD2 (6 bases). The CDR3 totals 15 residues. The germline gives CDR1 MDHEN, CDR2 SYDVKM. V gave up 2 bases and J gave up 3 bases, with 13 bases separating them. CDR3 amino acids: CASSLPREREETQYF. The CDR3 DNA is TGTGCCAGCAGTTTACCCCGCGAGCGGGAAGAGACCCAGTACTTC.